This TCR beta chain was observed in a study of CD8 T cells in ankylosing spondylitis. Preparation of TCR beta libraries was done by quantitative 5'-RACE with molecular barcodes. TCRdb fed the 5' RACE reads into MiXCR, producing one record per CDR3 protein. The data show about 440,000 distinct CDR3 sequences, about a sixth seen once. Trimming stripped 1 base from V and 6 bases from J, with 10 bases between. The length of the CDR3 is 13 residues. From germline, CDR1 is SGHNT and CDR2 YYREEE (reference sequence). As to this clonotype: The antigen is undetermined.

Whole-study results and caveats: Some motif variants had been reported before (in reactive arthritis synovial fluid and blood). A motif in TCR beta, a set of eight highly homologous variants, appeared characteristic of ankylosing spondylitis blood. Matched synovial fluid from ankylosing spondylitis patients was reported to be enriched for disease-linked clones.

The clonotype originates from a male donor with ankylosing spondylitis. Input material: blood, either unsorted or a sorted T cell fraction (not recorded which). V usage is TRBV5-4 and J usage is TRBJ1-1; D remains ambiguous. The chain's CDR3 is CASSLPPSAEAFF. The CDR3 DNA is TGTGCCAGCAGCTTGCCCCCCTCAGCTGAAGCTTTCTTT.